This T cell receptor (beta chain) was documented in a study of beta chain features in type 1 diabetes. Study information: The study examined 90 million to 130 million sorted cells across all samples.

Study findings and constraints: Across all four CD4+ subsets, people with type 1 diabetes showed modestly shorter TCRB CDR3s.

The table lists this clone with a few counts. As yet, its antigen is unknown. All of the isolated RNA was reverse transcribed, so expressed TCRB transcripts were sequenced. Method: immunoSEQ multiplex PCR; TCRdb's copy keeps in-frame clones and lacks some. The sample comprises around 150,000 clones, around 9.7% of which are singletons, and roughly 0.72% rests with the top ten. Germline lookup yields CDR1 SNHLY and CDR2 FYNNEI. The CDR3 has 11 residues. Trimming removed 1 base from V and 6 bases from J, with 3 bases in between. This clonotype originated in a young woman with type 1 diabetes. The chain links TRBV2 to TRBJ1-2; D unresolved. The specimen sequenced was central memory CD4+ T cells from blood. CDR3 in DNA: TGTGCCAGCAGTGAAGATAATGGCTACACCTTC. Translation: CASSEDNGYTF.